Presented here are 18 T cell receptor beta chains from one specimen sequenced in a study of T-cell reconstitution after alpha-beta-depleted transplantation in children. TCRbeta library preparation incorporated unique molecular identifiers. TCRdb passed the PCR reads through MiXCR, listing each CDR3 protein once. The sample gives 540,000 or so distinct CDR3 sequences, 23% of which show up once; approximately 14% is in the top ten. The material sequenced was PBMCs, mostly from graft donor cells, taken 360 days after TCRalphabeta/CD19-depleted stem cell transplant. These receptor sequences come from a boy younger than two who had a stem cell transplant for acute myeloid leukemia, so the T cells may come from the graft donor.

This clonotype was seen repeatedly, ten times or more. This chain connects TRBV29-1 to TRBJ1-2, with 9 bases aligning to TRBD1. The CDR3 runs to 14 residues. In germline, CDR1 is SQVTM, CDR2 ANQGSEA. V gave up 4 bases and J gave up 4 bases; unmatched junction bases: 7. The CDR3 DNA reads TGCAGCGTTGGAAGGACAGGGGTACGCTATGGCTACACCTTC. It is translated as CSVGRTGVRYGYTF.

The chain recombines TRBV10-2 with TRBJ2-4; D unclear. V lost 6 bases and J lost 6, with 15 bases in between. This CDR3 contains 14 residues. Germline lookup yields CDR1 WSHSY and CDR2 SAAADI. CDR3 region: CASSFSRLGNIQYF. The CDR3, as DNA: TGCGCCAGCAGCTTCTCCCGGCTGGGAAACATTCAGTACTTC.

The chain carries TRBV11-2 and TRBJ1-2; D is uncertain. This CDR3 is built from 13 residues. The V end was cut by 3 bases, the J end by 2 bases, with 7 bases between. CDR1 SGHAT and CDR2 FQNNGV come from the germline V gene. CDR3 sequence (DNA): TGTGCCAGCAGCTTTGGCCCAAACTATGGCTACACCTTC. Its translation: CASSFGPNYGYTF.

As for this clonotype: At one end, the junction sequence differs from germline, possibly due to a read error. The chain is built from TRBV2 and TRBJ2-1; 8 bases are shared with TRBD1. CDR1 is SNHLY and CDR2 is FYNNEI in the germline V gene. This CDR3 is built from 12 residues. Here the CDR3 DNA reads TGTGCCAGCAGGGAAGACAGGGGTGAGCAGTTCTTC. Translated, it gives CASREDRGEQFF.

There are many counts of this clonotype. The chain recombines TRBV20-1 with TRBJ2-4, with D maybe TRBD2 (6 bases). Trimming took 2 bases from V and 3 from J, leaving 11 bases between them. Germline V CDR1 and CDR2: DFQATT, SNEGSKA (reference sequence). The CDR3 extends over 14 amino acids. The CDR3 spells CSARRGTGKNIQYF. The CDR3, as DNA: TGCAGTGCTAGACGGGGGACCGGCAAAAACATTCAGTACTTC.

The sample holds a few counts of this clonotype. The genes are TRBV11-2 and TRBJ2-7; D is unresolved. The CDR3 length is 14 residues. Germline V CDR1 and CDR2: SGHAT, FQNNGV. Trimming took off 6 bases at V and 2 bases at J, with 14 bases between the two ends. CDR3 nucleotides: TGTGCCAGCAGTCAAGCAAACAGAGCCTACGAGCAGTACTTC. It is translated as CASSQANRAYEQYF.

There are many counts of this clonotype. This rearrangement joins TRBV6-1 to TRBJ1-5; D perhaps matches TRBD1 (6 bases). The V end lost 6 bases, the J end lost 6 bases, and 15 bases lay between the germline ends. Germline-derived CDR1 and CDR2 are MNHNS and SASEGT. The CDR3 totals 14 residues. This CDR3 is CASRPNRAGQPQHF. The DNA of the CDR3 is TGTGCCAGCAGGCCAAACAGGGCAGGTCAGCCCCAGCATTTT.

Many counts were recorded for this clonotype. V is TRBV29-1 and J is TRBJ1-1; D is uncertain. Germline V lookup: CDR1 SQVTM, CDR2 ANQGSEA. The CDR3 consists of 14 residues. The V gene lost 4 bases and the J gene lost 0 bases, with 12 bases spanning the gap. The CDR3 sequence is CSVVLGNMNTEAFF. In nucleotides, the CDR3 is TGCAGCGTTGTACTGGGTAACATGAACACTGAAGCTTTCTTT.

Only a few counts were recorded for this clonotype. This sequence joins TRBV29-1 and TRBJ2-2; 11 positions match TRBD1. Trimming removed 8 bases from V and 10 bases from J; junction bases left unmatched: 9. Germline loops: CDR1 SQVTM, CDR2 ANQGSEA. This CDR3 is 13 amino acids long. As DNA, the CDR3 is TGCAGCTACCGGGACAGGGGGTCTCAGGAGCTGTTTTTT. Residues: CSYRDRGSQELFF.

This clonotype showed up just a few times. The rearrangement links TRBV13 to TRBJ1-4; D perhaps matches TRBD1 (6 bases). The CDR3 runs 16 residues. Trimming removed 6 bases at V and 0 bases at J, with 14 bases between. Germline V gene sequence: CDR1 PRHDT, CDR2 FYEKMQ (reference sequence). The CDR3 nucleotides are TGTGCCAGCAGGCTATCCGCAGGGGCAACTAATGAAAAACTGTTTTTT. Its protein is CASRLSAGATNEKLFF. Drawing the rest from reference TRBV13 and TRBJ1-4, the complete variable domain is AAGVIQSPRHLIKEKRETATLKCYPIPRHDTVYWYQQGPGQDPQFLISFYEKMQSDKGSIPDRFSAQQFSDYHSELNMSSLELGDSALYFCASRLSAGATNEKLFFGSGTQLSVL.

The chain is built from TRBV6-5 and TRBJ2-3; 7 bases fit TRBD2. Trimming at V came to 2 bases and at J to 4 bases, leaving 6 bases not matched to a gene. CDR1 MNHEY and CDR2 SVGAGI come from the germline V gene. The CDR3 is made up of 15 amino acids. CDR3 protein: CASSYEAGVADTQYF. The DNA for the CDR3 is TGTGCCAGCAGTTACGAGGCGGGGGTCGCAGATACGCAGTATTTT.

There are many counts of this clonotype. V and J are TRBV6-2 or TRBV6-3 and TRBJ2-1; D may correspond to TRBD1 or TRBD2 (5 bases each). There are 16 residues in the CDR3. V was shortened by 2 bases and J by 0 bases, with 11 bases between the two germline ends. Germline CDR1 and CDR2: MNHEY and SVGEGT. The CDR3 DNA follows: TGTGCCAGCAGTTACGGGACGTCTAGCTCCTACAATGAGCAGTTCTTC. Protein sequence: CASSYGTSSSYNEQFF.

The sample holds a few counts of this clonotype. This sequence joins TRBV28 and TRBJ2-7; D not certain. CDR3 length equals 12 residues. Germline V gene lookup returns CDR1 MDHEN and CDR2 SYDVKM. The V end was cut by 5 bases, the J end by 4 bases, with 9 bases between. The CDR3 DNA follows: TGTGCCAGCAGTCGCGGACGGTACGAGCAGTACGTC. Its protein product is CASSRGRYEQYV.

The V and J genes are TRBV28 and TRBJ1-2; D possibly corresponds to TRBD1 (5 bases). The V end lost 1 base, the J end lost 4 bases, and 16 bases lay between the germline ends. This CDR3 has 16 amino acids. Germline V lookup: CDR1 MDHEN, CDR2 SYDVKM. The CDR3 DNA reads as TGTGCCAGCAGTTTATCCTCCCGAGGGGTCCTCTATGGCTACACCTTC. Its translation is CASSLSSRGVLYGYTF.

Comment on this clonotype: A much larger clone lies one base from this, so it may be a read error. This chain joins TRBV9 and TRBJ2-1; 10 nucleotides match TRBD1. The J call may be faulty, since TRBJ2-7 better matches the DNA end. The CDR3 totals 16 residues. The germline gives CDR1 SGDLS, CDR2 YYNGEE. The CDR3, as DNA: TGTGCCAGCAGCGTTCGGACAGGGGGTTTCAGCGATGAGCAGTACTTC. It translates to CASSVRTGGFSDEQYF.

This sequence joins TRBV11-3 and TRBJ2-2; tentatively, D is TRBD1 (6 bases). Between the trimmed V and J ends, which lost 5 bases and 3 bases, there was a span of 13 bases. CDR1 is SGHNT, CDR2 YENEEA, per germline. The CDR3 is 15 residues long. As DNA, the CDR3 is TGTGCCAGCAGCCCCCAGGACAGATACACCGGGGAGCTGTTTTTT. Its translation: CASSPQDRYTGELFF.

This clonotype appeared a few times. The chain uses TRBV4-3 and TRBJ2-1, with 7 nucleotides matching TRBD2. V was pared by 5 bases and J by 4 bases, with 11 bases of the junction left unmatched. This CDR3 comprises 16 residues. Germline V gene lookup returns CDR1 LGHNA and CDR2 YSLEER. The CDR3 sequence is CASSDRLRGGYNEQFF. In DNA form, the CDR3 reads TGCGCCAGCAGCGACCGACTGCGCGGGGGATACAATGAGCAGTTCTTC.

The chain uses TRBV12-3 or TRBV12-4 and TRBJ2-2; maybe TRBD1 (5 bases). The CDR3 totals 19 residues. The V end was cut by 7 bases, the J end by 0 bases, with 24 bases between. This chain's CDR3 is CASINLGDREPANTGELFF. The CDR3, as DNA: TGTGCCAGCATCAACCTCGGAGACAGAGAGCCAGCGAACACCGGGGAGCTGTTTTTT.